This passage covers 27 T cell receptor beta chains from one sample sequenced in a study of blood T cell repertoires in COVID-19. Clones were read by immunoSEQ multiplex PCR, and TCRdb kept only the in-frame ones, dropping some. Of around 90,000 clones in the sample, around four fifths are singletons; the top ten hold 10% to 15%. Sequencing input: peripheral blood. These receptors originate from a woman aged 70 to 79 with active or convalescent COVID-19.

The rearrangement links TRBV28 to TRBJ2-7, with 8 bases matching TRBD2. The V gene's germline CDR1 is MDHEN and CDR2 SYDVKM. CDR3 length: 14 residues. V lost 6 bases to trimming and J lost 7 bases; unmatched junction nucleotides: 11. The CDR3 sequence is CASRLNAPGGEQYF. The CDR3, as DNA: TGTGCCAGCAGGCTAAATGCCCCGGGGGGGGAGCAGTACTTC.

This chain connects TRBV7-2 to TRBJ2-7, with TRBD2 matching 11 bases. The CDR3 runs to 16 residues. The germline V gene encodes CDR1 SGHTA and CDR2 FQGNSA. Trimming took 1 base from V and 4 from J; bases not matched to a gene: 6. CDR3 loop: CASSLGPSGGMYEQYF. The CDR3 bases are TGTGCCAGCAGCTTAGGGCCTAGCGGGGGGATGTACGAGCAGTACTTC.

The chain uses TRBV10-3 and TRBJ1-2; D perhaps matches TRBD1 (6 bases). V lost 3 bases and J 4 bases, leaving 21 bases between the germline ends. Germline CDR1 and CDR2: ENHRY and SYGVKD. This CDR3 region has 17 residues. CDR3 amino acids: CAISDFRGQTTRYGYTF. For the CDR3, the DNA is TGTGCCATCAGTGATTTTAGAGGACAGACAACCCGCTATGGCTACACCTTC.

The chain is built from TRBV29-1 and TRBJ1-4; D uncertain. This CDR3 is built from 12 residues. V lost 4 bases to trimming and J lost 6 bases, with 9 bases between them. CDR1 is SQVTM, CDR2 ANQGSEA, per germline. DNA for the CDR3: TGCAGCGTTGTGGAGGGTGATGAAAAACTGTTTTTT. Its translation is CSVVEGDEKLFF.

The chain has TRBV28 and TRBJ1-2; D may be TRBD1 (5 bases). This CDR3 is built from 16 residues. Trimming took 1 base from V and 8 from J, leaving 20 bases between them. Germline V gives CDR1 MDHEN, CDR2 SYDVKM. DNA of the CDR3: TGTGCCAGCAGTTTATCCGGCGGGGAGGGACTTCGGGGCTACACCTTC. Translated, it gives CASSLSGGEGLRGYTF.

V is TRBV7-9 and J is TRBJ1-2, with TRBD1 as a possible D gene (5 bases). The germline CDR1 and CDR2 sequences are SEHNR and FQNEAQ (reference sequence). V was pared by 1 base and J by 8 bases, with 11 bases between. The CDR3 is made up of 13 amino acids. CDR3 DNA sequence: TGTGCCAGCAGCTTAGAGGGGCAGGAAGGCTACACCTTC. Protein: CASSLEGQEGYTF.

This clone was seen a handful of times. This chain joins TRBV20-1 and TRBJ1-1, with a weak D call TRBD1 (5 bases). The germline V gene encodes CDR1 DFQATT and CDR2 SNEGSKA (reference sequence). This CDR3 region has 11 residues. Trimming cost V 5 bases and J 3 bases, with 7 bases left between them. The CDR3 protein is CSAGGYTEAFF. Written as DNA, the CDR3 is TGCAGTGCTGGGGGGTACACTGAAGCTTTCTTT.

CDR3 amino acids: CASSLARTSVTGELFF. As DNA, the CDR3 is TGTGCCAGCAGCTTAGCGCGAACTAGCGTTACCGGGGAGCTGTTTTTT. This rearrangement joins TRBV7-9 to TRBJ2-2, with TRBD2 matching over 7 bases. The length of the CDR3 is 16 residues. Germline V gene lookup returns CDR1 SEHNR and CDR2 FQNEAQ (reference sequence). Unmatched junction bases numbered 6, after V lost 0 bases and J lost 5 bases.

Here the CDR3 reads CASSSRQLMNTEAFF. The CDR3 DNA follows: TGCGCCAGCAGCTCTAGGCAGCTCATGAACACTGAAGCTTTCTTT. The chain combines TRBV5-1 with TRBJ1-1; unclear D gene. V lost 3 bases and J lost 0, with 12 bases in between. CDR1 and CDR2 (germline): SGHRS, YFSETQ. The CDR3 length is 15 residues.

The gene calls are TRBV29-1 and TRBJ2-5; D unclear. Trimming removed 5 bases at V and 6 bases at J, with 4 bases between. The CDR3 loop spans 9 amino acids. Germline CDR1 is SQVTM and CDR2 is ANQGSEA. For the CDR3, the DNA is TGCAGCGTTCGTAAGACCCAGTACTTC. It encodes CSVRKTQYF. Drawing the rest from reference TRBV29-1 and TRBJ2-5, the complete variable domain is SAVISQKPSRDICQRGTSLTIQCQVDSQVTMMFWYRQQPGQSLTLIATANQGSEATYESGFVIDKFPISRPNLTFSTLTVSNMSPEDSSIYLCSVRKTQYFGPGTRLLVL.

The chain couples TRBV27 to TRBJ1-1; a weak D match, TRBD1 (5 bases). Trimming removed 7 bases at V and 4 bases at J, with 16 bases between. CDR3 length equals 14 residues. The germline V gene encodes CDR1 MNHEY and CDR2 SMNVEV (reference sequence). In nucleotides, the CDR3 is TGTGCCAGCAAGGGAACATGGCAGGGCACTGAAGCTTTCTTT. It codes for CASKGTWQGTEAFF.

The genes are TRBV4-1 and TRBJ1-2; D possibly corresponds to TRBD1 (5 bases). This CDR3 is 17 amino acids long. The ends were cut back, 0 bases at V and 3 bases at J, with 17 bases in the middle. Germline lookup yields CDR1 MGHRA and CDR2 YSYEKL. The DNA of the CDR3 is TGCGCCAGCAGCCAAGAGGTGGTTGGGGGGACCTACTATGGCTACACCTTC. Translating gives CASSQEVVGGTYYGYTF.

The chain uses TRBV29-1 and TRBJ2-5; 7 nucleotides align to TRBD2. The CDR3 length is 12 residues. CDR1 SQVTM and CDR2 ANQGSEA come from the germline V gene. J was trimmed by 3 bases and V by 5 bases; bases with no gene match: 3. CDR3 residues: CSVSGAEETQYF. In nucleotides, the CDR3 is TGCAGCGTTAGCGGGGCTGAAGAGACCCAGTACTTC.

The chain carries TRBV5-1 and TRBJ2-3; 8 bases line up with TRBD2. Germline trimming cut 0 bases from V and 2 bases from J; bases unmatched to any gene: 11. The CDR3 consists of 18 residues. Germline values: CDR1 SGHRS, CDR2 YFSETQ. The CDR3: CASSLGAGATYITDTQYF. CDR3 bases: TGCGCCAGCAGCTTGGGAGCGGGGGCTACTTATATCACAGATACGCAGTATTTT. The whole variable domain, filled in from reference TRBV5-1 and TRBJ2-3, reads KAGVTQTPRYLIKTRGQQVTLSCSPISGHRSVSWYQQTPGQGLQFLFEYFSETQRNKGNFPGRFSGRQFSNSRSEMNVSTLELGDSALYLCASSLGAGATYITDTQYFGPGTRLTVL.

The J gene is TRBJ1-2, the V gene TRBV5-6; D possibly corresponds to TRBD1 (6 bases). Looked up from germline, CDR1 is SGHDT and CDR2 is YYEEEE. The CDR3 extends over 17 amino acids. Trimming shortened V by 6 bases and J by 6 bases, and 27 bases separated the two germline ends. CDR3 sequence reads: CASTTPGGRGYRDGYTF. CDR3 sequence (DNA): TGTGCCAGCACCACCCCCGGTGGCAGGGGATATCGGGATGGCTACACCTTC.

The genes are TRBV10-3 and TRBJ2-1, with a tentative D call TRBD2 (5 bases). Looked up from germline, CDR1 is ENHRY and CDR2 is SYGVKD. V was clipped by 4 bases and J by 0 bases, with 7 bases between them. The CDR3 has 14 amino acids. The DNA for the CDR3 is TGTGCCATCAGTGTGGACTCCTCCTACAATGAGCAGTTCTTC. Amino acids: CAISVDSSYNEQFF.

The V and J genes are TRBV6-4 and TRBJ1-2; TRBD1 aligns across 8 bases. The CDR3 extends over 15 amino acids. V gave up 6 bases and J gave up 4 bases; unmatched junction bases: 10. Germline V gene data show CDR1 as MRHNA and CDR2 as SNTAGT. CDR3 loop: CASSPGPTGGYGYTF. CDR3 nucleotides: TGTGCCAGCAGCCCGGGCCCAACAGGGGGCTATGGCTACACCTTC.

The CDR3 loop reads CASSPSSSGGSTGELFF. CDR3 nucleotides: TGCGCCAGCAGCCCTTCCTCGAGCGGGGGGTCCACCGGGGAGCTGTTTTTT. J is TRBJ2-2 and V is TRBV5-1; 9 bases agree with TRBD2. Germline CDR1 SGHRS, CDR2 YFSETQ. The junction had 11 bases not matched to a gene; V was cut back by 4 bases and J by 4 bases. The CDR3 contains 17 residues.

The chain has TRBV5-6 and TRBJ1-2, with TRBD1 as a possible D gene (6 bases). CDR1 is SGHDT and CDR2 is YYEEEE in the germline V gene. Trimming took 3 bases from V and 5 from J, leaving 14 bases between them. The CDR3 loop spans 14 amino acids. As DNA, the CDR3 is TGTGCCAGCAGCTCGGGAGGGGGTAATTATGGCTACACCTTC. Its translation is CASSSGGGNYGYTF.

The gene calls are TRBV5-8 and TRBJ2-7; TRBD2 is a possible D gene (5 bases). V dropped 2 bases and J dropped 4 bases, with 16 bases sitting between them. The CDR3 is 15 residues long. Germline-derived CDR1 and CDR2 are SGHTS and YDEGEE. The CDR3 loop reads CASSFGGLKLYEQYF. CDR3 sequence (DNA): TGTGCCAGCAGCTTCGGCGGACTGAAGCTTTACGAGCAGTACTTC.

The CDR3 nucleotides are TGTGCCAGCAGTCCAGGGGGGTCCAACTATGGCTACACCTTC. Its translation is CASSPGGSNYGYTF. The chain has TRBV28 and TRBJ1-2, with 7 bases lining up with TRBD1. The CDR3 runs to 14 residues. The J segment lost 2 bases and the V segment lost 5 bases, leaving 5 bases of the junction unmatched. Germline CDR1 is MDHEN and CDR2 is SYDVKM.

This clone was seen once. This chain links TRBV9 with TRBJ2-3, with 14 bases identical to TRBD2. Unmatched junction bases numbered 0, after V lost 0 bases and J lost 0 bases. The CDR3 contains 17 residues. Germline V gene lookup returns CDR1 SGDLS and CDR2 YYNGEE. The CDR3 here is CASSVGTSGGSTDTQYF. In DNA, the CDR3 is TGTGCCAGCAGCGTAGGGACTAGCGGGGGGAGCACAGATACGCAGTATTTT.

The chain joins TRBV29-1 to TRBJ2-2; 9 bases align to TRBD1. The CDR3 totals 15 residues. J lost 0 bases, V lost 7 bases, and 6 bases had no gene match. Germline values: CDR1 SQVTM, CDR2 ANQGSEA. This chain's CDR3 is CSEYRGPTNTGELFF. As DNA, the CDR3 is TGCAGCGAGTACAGGGGGCCCACGAACACCGGGGAGCTGTTTTTT.

This chain uses TRBV6-5 with TRBJ1-2; no reliable D call. Trimming took off 2 bases at V and 3 bases at J, with 16 bases between the two ends. Germline V gene sequence: CDR1 MNHEY, CDR2 SVGAGI. The CDR3 is made up of 16 amino acids. The chain's CDR3 is CASSYNSGFDYYGYTF. The CDR3 DNA is TGTGCCAGCAGTTACAATTCGGGATTTGACTACTATGGCTACACCTTC.

This clone was seen just once. The chain has TRBV6-1 and TRBJ2-7, with a possible D match to TRBD2 (6 bases). The CDR3 loop spans 11 amino acids. Per germline, CDR1 MNHNS and CDR2 SASEGT. Trimming removed 2 bases at V and 9 bases at J, with 8 bases between. CDR3 loop: CASSERGGQYF. Here the CDR3 DNA reads TGTGCCAGCAGTGAACGGGGAGGGCAGTACTTC.

The CDR3 nucleotides are TGTGCCAGTAGTATCGTCTTGGGACTGAGGTCCTACGAGCAGTACTTC. This codes for CASSIVLGLRSYEQYF. This chain joins TRBV19 and TRBJ2-7; perhaps TRBD2 as D (6 bases). Looked up from germline, CDR1 is LNHDA and CDR2 is SQIVND (reference sequence). The CDR3 runs 16 residues. Trimming took off 3 bases at V and 1 base at J, with 16 bases between the two ends.

V is TRBV3-1 (or the pseudogene TRBV3-2) and J is TRBJ2-2; the D gene is possibly TRBD1 (6 bases). There are 15 residues in the CDR3. CDR1 LGHDT and CDR2 YNNKEL come from the germline V gene (reference sequence). V lost 0 bases to trimming and J lost 4 bases, with 9 bases between them. CDR3 sequence (DNA): TGTGCCAGCAGCCAAGAGGACAGACCCACCGGGGAGCTGTTTTTT. Residues: CASSQEDRPTGELFF.